Sequencing of this TCR beta chain was carried out in a study of molecular identifiers for immune sequencing clone quantification. General observations from the study: Spiked Jurkat TCR RNA from one cell was reportedly detectable among around 960,000 naive cells.

Via MiXCR, TCRdb re-called the PCR reads, giving one row per CDR3 protein. The table includes around 460,000 distinct CDR3 sequences, about 22% detected once. This clonotype was counted a few times. Its antigen is not identified. V was cut by 0 bases and J by 8 bases, with 13 bases left in between. Germline V lookup: CDR1 MNHEY, CDR2 SVGAGI. The CDR3 has 14 residues. V is TRBV6-5 and J is TRBJ1-2, with D unresolved. Sequencing was done on a sample of naive CD8+ T cells from blood, with Jurkat cell RNA spiked in. Subset meaning: FACS-sorted CD8+CD4-CCR7+CD45RA+ naive T cells. The sequence was obtained from a human donor in good health. Some libraries in this study had Jurkat cell RNA spiked in. CDR3 region: CASSYSPQAYGYTF. The CDR3 coding sequence is TGTGCCAGCAGTTACTCCCCCCAGGCCTACGGCTACACCTTC.